Listed here is a single TCR beta chain. What it binds is not known. V lost 3 bases to trimming and J lost 5 bases, with 14 bases between them. Per the germline V gene, CDR1 is SGDLS and CDR2 is YYNGEE. The CDR3 has 15 residues. The data are from a study of identical twins. One entry per CDR3 protein results from TCRdb running MiXCR on the 5' RACE reads. The profile shows roughly 260,000 distinct CDR3 sequences, 6.5% to 9% of them singletons. Findings and limits, study-wide: The models systematically underestimated how much out-of-frame TCR alpha was shared in monozygotic twins. Fewer insertions were carried by abundant cord blood beta clonotypes, but none was seen in memory repertoires. The authors drew conclusions from cross-sectional statistical analysis rather than following the same donors.

These data also formed part of another study, on yellow fever vaccine responses in identical twins.

Input material: CD8+ T cells sorted from blood. The receptor was isolated from a young woman in good health. This chain joins TRBV9 and TRBJ1-4; D might be TRBD1 (5 bases). Written as DNA, the CDR3 is TGTGCCAGCAGCGGGGAGGGGCAGCTAAATGAAAAACTGTTTTTT. It translates to CASSGEGQLNEKLFF.